This TCR beta chain was sequenced for a study of blood T cell repertoires in COVID-19. This clone has only a few counts. The CDR3 spans 13 residues. Trimming removed 5 bases at V and 6 bases at J, with 16 bases between. Germline V gene sequence: CDR1 SQVTM, CDR2 ANQGSEA. TCRdb's table, derived via immunoSEQ multiplex PCR, lists solely in-frame clones and lacks some. Of 200,000 to 300,000 clones in the sample, about 89% were seen once. The specimen was peripheral blood. The clonotype comes from a woman aged 55-69 years who had recovered from COVID-19. The chain recombines TRBV29-1 with TRBJ1-1, with D unresolved. CDR3 nucleotides: TGCAGCGTTCGTGGCGAGGGATCGGCTGAAGCTTTCTTT. Translation gives CSVRGEGSAEAFF.